These 29 T cell receptor beta chains were sequenced from one sample in a study of T cells after yellow fever vaccination. TCRdb re-analysed the 5' RACE reads in MiXCR, keeping a single row per CDR3 protein. The sample holds tens of thousands of distinct CDR3 sequences, roughly 7.4% seen once. The source was CD8+ T cells sorted from PBMCs, collected 15 days after the yellow fever booster vaccination. The receptors were sampled from a man aged 25-45 years who received the YFV17D yellow fever vaccine.

This clonotype was observed many times. The chain recombines TRBV7-6 with TRBJ2-5, with 10 positions matching TRBD2. With V trimmed by 5 bases and J by 4 bases, 4 bases remained unmatched. This CDR3 is built from 14 residues. In germline, CDR1 is SGHVS, CDR2 FNYEAQ. The CDR3 DNA reads as TGTGCCAGCAGCCCACGGACTAGCGGAGAGACCCAGTACTTC. Its translation: CASSPRTSGETQYF.

This clonotype was seen many times. The chain is built from TRBV12-3 or TRBV12-4 and TRBJ2-1; possible D gene TRBD2, 5 bases. CDR3 length: 14 residues. V gave up 3 bases and J gave up 8 bases, with 14 bases separating them. CDR3 region: CASSFRPPGDEQFF. The CDR3 region has the DNA TGTGCCAGCAGTTTCCGACCCCCCGGGGATGAGCAGTTCTTC.

This clonotype was seen repeatedly, ten times or more. The genes are TRBV20-1 and TRBJ2-7; perhaps D is TRBD1 or TRBD2 (6 bases each). CDR3 size: 13 residues. Germline V lookup: CDR1 DFQATT, CDR2 SNEGSKA (reference sequence). CDR3 coding DNA: TGCGTGTGGATAGGGGGGAGGACCTACGAGCAGTACTTC. Its protein product is CVWIGGRTYEQYF.

The chain employs TRBV5-6 and TRBJ2-6; D is undetermined. The V gene's germline CDR1 is SGHDT and CDR2 YYEEEE. CDR3 length equals 18 residues. V lost 0 bases and J lost 3, with 16 bases in between. CDR3 bases: TGTGCCAGCAGCTTGGCCCCCGCGAGTCACGGTGGGGCCAACGTCCTGACTTTC. Encoded protein: CASSLAPASHGGANVLTF.

This clonotype was seen ten or more times. This sequence joins TRBV11-1 and TRBJ2-7, with 15 bases aligning to TRBD2. Germline V gene sequence: CDR1 SGHAT, CDR2 FQDESV (reference sequence). The CDR3 consists of 20 residues. V dropped 4 bases and J dropped 2; count of bases not matched to a gene: 15. The CDR3 sequence: CASSSGGGLAGGNPTYEQYF. Here the CDR3 DNA reads TGTGCCAGCAGCTCAGGGGGGGGACTAGCGGGAGGCAACCCAACCTACGAGCAGTACTTC. The whole variable domain, filled in from reference TRBV11-1 and TRBJ2-7, reads EAEVAQSPRYKITEKSQAVAFWCDPISGHATLYWYRQILGQGPELLVQFQDESVVDDSQLPKDRFSAERLKGVDSTLKIQPAELGDSAMYLCASSSGGGLAGGNPTYEQYFGPGTRLTVT.

This clonotype was seen many times. The rearrangement links TRBV11-3 to TRBJ2-3; TRBD2 agrees at 8 bases. V lost 4 bases, J lost 4 bases, and 13 bases stayed unmatched. CDR3 length: 17 residues. Germline V gene sequence: CDR1 SGHNT, CDR2 YENEEA. The DNA for the CDR3 is TGTGCCAGCAGCTGGGGCCGGGAGGGCCAGGATGCAGATACGCAGTATTTT. Amino acid sequence: CASSWGREGQDADTQYF.

The sample holds many counts of this clonotype. CDR3 protein: CATRGLTSYNEQFF. Written as DNA, the CDR3 is TGTGCCACCAGAGGACTGACCTCCTACAATGAGCAGTTCTTC. The chain recombines TRBV10-3 with TRBJ2-1, with D possibly matching TRBD2 (5 bases). V lost 10 bases and J 0 bases, leaving 13 bases between the germline ends. CDR1 ENHRY and CDR2 SYGVKD come from the germline V gene. The CDR3 sequence is 14 residues long.

This clonotype occurred many times. CDR3 sequence (DNA): TGTGCCAGCAGCCCAGACAGGGGGTTCGACACCGGGGAGCTGTTTTTT. Amino acid sequence: CASSPDRGFDTGELFF. The gene calls are TRBV12-3 or TRBV12-4 and TRBJ2-2, with 9 positions matching TRBD1. Trimming cost V 6 bases and J 3 bases; bases outside gene matches: 8. The CDR3 loop spans 16 amino acids.

This clonotype was seen many times. CDR3 nucleotides: TGTGCCAGCAGCCCGCATGGGACCCCGGTCGTGTACGAGCAGTACTTC. Its translation: CASSPHGTPVVYEQYF. The chain carries TRBV14 and TRBJ2-7; D is possibly TRBD1 or TRBD2 (5 bases each). Germline lookup yields CDR1 SGHDN and CDR2 FVKESK. V lost 4 bases and J lost 4, with 20 bases in between. CDR3 length: 16 residues.

This sequence joins TRBV4-2 and TRBJ1-6, with D unclear. The CDR3 extends over 15 amino acids. Germline lookup yields CDR1 LGHNA and CDR2 YNFKEQ. Deletions cut 4 bases from V and 7 bases from J, with 14 bases between. The CDR3 nucleotides read TGTGCCAGCAGCCCCGCCGCAGAAATAAATTCACCCCTCCACTTT. Protein sequence: CASSPAAEINSPLHF.

This clonotype appeared many times. The chain recombines TRBV7-6 with TRBJ2-2; perhaps TRBD1 as D (5 bases). This CDR3 is 15 amino acids long. The germline CDR1 and CDR2 sequences are SGHVS and FNYEAQ. With 2 bases removed from V and 3 bases from J, the gap between germline ends came to 10 bases. In DNA form, the CDR3 reads TGTGCCAGCAGCTTATCCAGGGCCCACACCGGGGAGCTGTTTTTT. Residues: CASSLSRAHTGELFF.

This clonotype was seen ten or more times. The rearrangement joins TRBV7-9 to TRBJ1-1; D ambiguous. The CDR3 is made up of 11 amino acids. Germline values: CDR1 SEHNR, CDR2 FQNEAQ (reference sequence). Trimming left V 5 bases short and J 7 bases short, with 8 bases between. The CDR3 DNA reads as TGTGCCAGCAGCCAGGACGGTGAAGCTTTCTTT. Translation gives CASSQDGEAFF.

Concerning this clonotype itself: Being one base from a much bigger clone, this may be a read error. V usage is TRBV24-1 and J usage is TRBJ2-7; D call uncertain. Germline loops: CDR1 KGHDR, CDR2 SFDVKD. Trimming removed 5 bases at V and 0 bases at J, with 7 bases between. The CDR3 runs 13 residues. The CDR3 DNA follows: TGTGCCACCAGTGGTCCCGTCTCCTACGAGCAGTACTTC. This codes for CATSGPVSYEQYF.

This clonotype was detected many times. The genes are TRBV6-5 and TRBJ1-1; D is ambiguous. Germline V gene sequence: CDR1 MNHEY, CDR2 SVGAGI. Trimming shortened V by 3 bases and J by 0 bases, and 8 bases separated the two germline ends. The CDR3 has 14 amino acids. CDR3 loop: CASSYSTVNTEAFF. CDR3 nucleotides: TGTGCCAGCAGTTATTCGACGGTGAACACTGAAGCTTTCTTT.

The chain carries TRBV6-5 and TRBJ2-2; no clear D gene. This CDR3 contains 12 residues. Germline values: CDR1 MNHEY, CDR2 SVGAGI. V was shortened by 8 bases and J by 1 base, with 5 bases between the two germline ends. The CDR3 loop is CASLENTGELFF. CDR3 nucleotides: TGTGCCAGCCTTGAGAACACCGGGGAGCTGTTTTTT.

This clonotype appeared a few times. V and J are TRBV4-3 and TRBJ2-5; possibly TRBD1 for D (5 bases). V was cut by 0 bases and J by 1 base, with 15 bases left in between. The CDR3 loop spans 17 amino acids. CDR1 is LGHNA, CDR2 YSLEER, per germline. The CDR3, as DNA: TGCGCCAGCAGCCAAGATCAGGGTTTGGGTTTCCAAGAGACCCAGTACTTC. This gives the protein CASSQDQGLGFQETQYF.

This clonotype showed up many times. This chain links TRBV27 with TRBJ2-1, with TRBD2 identical over 7 bases. Germline V gene lookup returns CDR1 MNHEY and CDR2 SMNVEV (reference sequence). Trimming removed 5 bases from V and 0 bases from J; junction bases left unmatched: 7. This CDR3 contains 16 residues. CDR3 in amino acids: CASSPWEGSSYNEQFF. The CDR3 coding sequence is TGTGCCAGCAGTCCCTGGGAGGGGAGCTCCTACAATGAGCAGTTCTTC.

This rearrangement joins TRBV30 to TRBJ1-2; no clear D gene. CDR3 size: 11 residues. V shed 1 base and J shed 11 bases, with 11 bases lying between them. CDR1 GTSNPN and CDR2 SVGIG come from the germline V gene (reference sequence). The CDR3 coding sequence is TGTGCCTGGAGTGACGATTTCGCGTACACCTTC. It is translated as CAWSDDFAYTF. The variable domain in full, with the rest retrieved from reference TRBV30 and TRBJ1-2, is SQTIHQWPATLVQPVGSPLSLECTVEGTSNPNLYWYRQAAGRGLQLLFYSVGIGQISSEVPQNLSASRPQDRQFILSSKKLLLSDSGFYLCAWSDDFAYTFGSGTRLTVV.

In this sample, this clonotype turned up a few times. The CDR3 sequence: CASSRTTGTGDTEAFF. CDR3 sequence (DNA): TGCGCCAGCAGCCGAACCACCGGGACAGGGGACACTGAAGCTTTCTTT. The chain is built from TRBV4-3 and TRBJ1-1, with 10 bases lining up with TRBD1. The length of the CDR3 is 16 residues. V trimming: 4 bases; J trimming: 3 bases; junction bases outside the gene matches: 8. Germline CDR1 reads LGHNA; CDR2 reads YSLEER.

This clonotype was found many times. The rearrangement joins TRBV9 to TRBJ2-7; no definite D call. Deletions cut 0 bases from V and 6 bases from J, with 10 bases between. Germline V gene sequence: CDR1 SGDLS, CDR2 YYNGEE. This CDR3 comprises 13 residues. CDR3 loop: CASSVAGSGEQYF. CDR3 bases: TGTGCCAGCAGCGTAGCAGGTTCGGGCGAGCAGTACTTC.

This clonotype has a count of ten or more. This chain connects TRBV7-3 to TRBJ2-1, with TRBD2 identical over 7 bases. This CDR3 comprises 17 residues. Trimming took 1 base from V and 4 from J; bases not matched to a gene: 10. Germline V gene lookup returns CDR1 SGHTA and CDR2 FQGTGA. The CDR3 region has the DNA TGTGCCAGCAGCTTAAACCCATCAGCGGGACGGTACAATGAGCAGTTCTTC. Translation gives CASSLNPSAGRYNEQFF.

This clonotype came up many times. The rearrangement uses TRBV27 and TRBJ2-7; 9 bases match TRBD1. The V gene's germline CDR1 is MNHEY and CDR2 SMNVEV (reference sequence). Losses at the gene ends were 8 bases for V and 4 bases for J; bases not matched to a gene: 6. The CDR3 length is 13 residues. The CDR3 sequence: CASAGTGTYEQYF. CDR3 DNA: TGTGCCAGCGCCGGGACAGGGACTTACGAGCAGTACTTC.

This clonotype was seen at least ten times. J is TRBJ2-1 and V is TRBV6-5; D unresolved. In germline, CDR1 is MNHEY, CDR2 SVGAGI. This CDR3 has 15 residues. Trimming pared 2 bases from V and 2 bases from J, leaving 10 bases between. CDR3 sequence reads: CASSYLRAAYNEQFF. The CDR3 DNA reads TGTGCCAGCAGTTACCTCCGGGCCGCCTACAATGAGCAGTTCTTC.

In its sample, this clonotype was seen many times. J is TRBJ1-3 and V is TRBV19, with 8 nucleotides matching TRBD1. This CDR3 has 14 residues. The V and J ends lost 7 bases and 3 bases, in that order; junction bases with no gene match: 5. Germline lookup yields CDR1 LNHDA and CDR2 SQIVND (reference sequence). CDR3 region: CASKGRGLGNTIYF. CDR3 DNA sequence: TGTGCCAGTAAGGGCAGGGGGCTTGGAAACACCATATATTTT.

This clonotype was counted many times. A junction boundary mismatches the germline segment, possibly from a read error. V and J are TRBV12-3 or TRBV12-4 and TRBJ1-1; TRBD1 matches 8 bases. CDR3 length equals 12 residues. The CDR3 coding sequence is TGTGCCAGCAGTTCTCGCCCGGACAGGGATGTCTTT. This sequence encodes CASSSRPDRDVF.

This clonotype was counted at least ten times. The V gene is TRBV15, the J gene TRBJ2-1; D is unresolved. CDR1 is LNHNV and CDR2 is YYDKDF in the germline V gene (reference sequence). The CDR3 is 12 amino acids. V lost 8 bases, J lost 10 bases, and 15 bases lay in between. As DNA, the CDR3 is TGTGCCACCGCTTTGCCCCTCGACGAGCAGTTCTTC. Translation gives CATALPLDEQFF.

This clonotype was counted many times. The chain couples TRBV29-1 to TRBJ2-5; possible D gene TRBD1, 5 bases. The CDR3 runs to 12 residues. The V and J ends lost 4 bases and 2 bases respectively, with 8 bases between them. Germline V gives CDR1 SQVTM, CDR2 ANQGSEA. CDR3 residues: CSVGRAQETQYF. The CDR3 nucleotides are TGCAGCGTTGGCAGGGCGCAAGAGACCCAGTACTTC.

This clonotype was recorded at least ten times. This chain connects TRBV6-2 or TRBV6-3 to TRBJ2-2; a possible D gene is TRBD2 (6 bases). V shed 11 bases and J shed 0 bases, with 13 bases lying between them. From germline, CDR1 is MNHEY and CDR2 SVGEGT. The CDR3 spans 14 residues. The CDR3 sequence is CAASGLPNTGELFF. DNA of the CDR3: TGTGCCGCCTCGGGACTTCCGAACACCGGGGAGCTGTTTTTT.

This clonotype came up many times. The V call is TRBV12-3 or TRBV12-4, the J call TRBJ2-7; a weak D match, TRBD1 (5 bases). This CDR3 comprises 15 residues. Trimming removed 2 bases from V and 0 bases from J, with 11 bases in between. CDR3 sequence: CASSLRRELSYEQYF. The CDR3 nucleotides read TGTGCCAGCAGTTTACGCAGGGAACTCTCCTACGAGCAGTACTTC.